This entry lists 24 T cell receptor beta chains sequenced from one sample in a study of blood T cell repertoires in COVID-19. The protocol was immunoSEQ multiplex PCR, while the TCRdb copy is restricted to in-frame clones and leaves out a portion. The data hold roughly 67,000 clones, with approximately 84% observed a single time. Sequenced material: peripheral blood. The origin of the receptors is a man aged 50-59 years with active COVID-19.

The rearrangement joins TRBV18 to TRBJ1-2, with TRBD1 as a possible D gene (5 bases). Trimming took off 6 bases at V and 6 bases at J, with 11 bases between the two ends. The CDR3 loop spans 12 amino acids. Germline CDR1 is KGHSH and CDR2 is LQKENI. The CDR3 spells CASSGGADGYTF. CDR3 nucleotide sequence: TGTGCCAGCTCGGGCGGGGCCGATGGCTACACCTTC.

There are a few counts of this clone. The gene calls are TRBV5-1 and TRBJ1-5, with TRBD1 as a possible D gene (5 bases). This CDR3 is built from 14 residues. Germline loops: CDR1 SGHRS, CDR2 YFSETQ. Trimming took off 4 bases at V and 4 bases at J, with 12 bases between the two ends. The CDR3 DNA reads TGCGCCAGCAGCCCCGGGGGTTGGAATCAGCCCCAGCATTTT. Protein: CASSPGGWNQPQHF. The full variable domain, rest sourced from reference TRBV5-1 and TRBJ1-5, is KAGVTQTPRYLIKTRGQQVTLSCSPISGHRSVSWYQQTPGQGLQFLFEYFSETQRNKGNFPGRFSGRQFSNSRSEMNVSTLELGDSALYLCASSPGGWNQPQHFGDGTRLSIL.

This clone was counted a few times. This chain links TRBV18 with TRBJ1-2; TRBD1 is a possible D gene (5 bases). CDR1 and CDR2 from the germline V gene are KGHSH and LQKENI. The CDR3 loop spans 15 amino acids. The V end was cut by 5 bases, the J end by 8 bases, with 21 bases between. The CDR3 DNA is TGTGCCAGCTCATCCCTAAAGGCGGGGGAAGACGGCTACACCTTC. Protein product: CASSSLKAGEDGYTF.

The V call is TRBV19, the J call TRBJ2-7; the match to TRBD1 covers 9 bases. V shed 3 bases and J 0 bases; nucleotides not matched to a gene: 3. From germline, CDR1 is LNHDA and CDR2 SQIVND (reference sequence). This CDR3 region has 15 residues. For the CDR3, the DNA is TGTGCCAGTAGTATGGGACAGGGACCCTCCTACGAGCAGTACTTC. Its protein product is CASSMGQGPSYEQYF.

This chain joins TRBV4-3 and TRBJ2-1, with D perhaps matching TRBD1 (6 bases). The CDR3 loop spans 15 amino acids. Germline V lookup: CDR1 LGHNA, CDR2 YSLEER. V shed 2 bases and J shed 1 base, with 9 bases lying between them. The CDR3 coding sequence is TGCGCCAGCAGCCAAACAGGGTTATCCTACAATGAGCAGTTCTTC. Its translation: CASSQTGLSYNEQFF.

The J gene is TRBJ1-1, the V gene TRBV6-2 or TRBV6-3; TRBD1 matches 8 bases. V lost 0 bases to trimming and J lost 1 base; unmatched junction nucleotides: 4. This CDR3 comprises 16 residues. Germline CDR1 MNHEY, CDR2 SVGEGT. The CDR3 here is CASSYSRGRPNTEAFF. DNA for the CDR3: TGTGCCAGCAGTTACTCCAGGGGGCGCCCGAACACTGAAGCTTTCTTT.

V gene TRBV7-2 combines with J gene TRBJ2-4; 10 nucleotides line up with TRBD2. The CDR3 length is 17 residues. Trimming at V came to 3 bases and at J to 5 bases, leaving 10 bases not matched to a gene. From germline, CDR1 is SGHTA and CDR2 FQGNSA. CDR3 amino acids: CASSFPPKGLAENIQYF. The CDR3 coding sequence is TGTGCCAGCAGCTTTCCCCCTAAAGGACTAGCGGAAAACATTCAGTACTTC.

The chain has TRBV25-1 and TRBJ1-2; TRBD1 matches 7 bases. The trim removed 5 bases at V and 8 bases at J, leaving 8 bases unmatched. The CDR3 has 13 residues. CDR1 is MGHDK and CDR2 is SYGVNS in the germline V gene. The CDR3: CASSTLRGLGYTF. CDR3 sequence (DNA): TGTGCCAGCAGTACCCTCAGGGGGTTGGGCTACACCTTC.

The rearrangement links TRBV3-1 (or the pseudogene TRBV3-2) to TRBJ2-5; TRBD2 is a possible D gene (5 bases). This CDR3 is 15 amino acids long. Germline-derived CDR1 and CDR2 are LGHDT and YNNKEL (reference sequence). V lost 3 bases and J 2 bases, leaving 13 bases between the germline ends. CDR3: CASSHTGSPQETQYF. The CDR3 coding sequence is TGTGCCAGCAGCCACACGGGGTCCCCTCAAGAGACCCAGTACTTC.

The chain links TRBV10-3 to TRBJ1-5; D is perhaps TRBD1 (6 bases). CDR1 ENHRY and CDR2 SYGVKD come from the germline V gene. There are 14 residues in the CDR3. The V end lost 5 bases, the J end lost 5 bases, and 13 bases lay between the germline ends. The CDR3 bases are TGTGCCATCAGTCCCGACAGGTGGGATCAGCCCCAGCATTTT. This encodes CAISPDRWDQPQHF.

The rearrangement joins TRBV5-1 to TRBJ2-7; possibly TRBD2 for D (6 bases). The CDR3 spans 15 residues. Trimming took off 3 bases at V and 2 bases at J, with 15 bases between the two ends. In germline, CDR1 is SGHRS, CDR2 YFSETQ. As DNA, the CDR3 is TGCGCCAGCAGCTATGGGGACTCGGAGGCCTACGAGCAGTACTTC. This codes for CASSYGDSEAYEQYF.

The sample holds a few counts of this clone. The rearrangement uses TRBV9 and TRBJ2-5, with TRBD1 matching over 11 bases. V lost 0 bases, J lost 4 bases, and 2 bases stayed unmatched. This CDR3 has 15 amino acids. Germline values: CDR1 SGDLS, CDR2 YYNGEE. The CDR3 DNA reads TGTGCCAGCAGCGTAGGAGGGACAGGGGGAGAGACCCAGTACTTC. Translation gives CASSVGGTGGETQYF.

A note on this clone: Germline is not matched at one junction end, which may reflect a read error. Other nucleotide sequences from this sample produce the same CDR3. The chain employs TRBV15 and TRBJ2-2, with 8 bases lining up with TRBD1. Germline CDR1 and CDR2: LNHNV and YYDKDF (reference sequence). There are 16 residues in the CDR3. CDR3 amino acids: CATSRDPGQATGELFF. The DNA for the CDR3 is TGCGCCACCAGCAGAGATCCGGGACAGGCTACCGGGGAGCTGTTTTTT. Based on the CDR3 plus reference TRBV15 and TRBJ2-2, the full variable domain is DAMVIQNPRYQVTQFGKPVTLSCSQTLNHNVMYWYQQKSSQAPKLLFHYYDKDFNNEADTPDNFQSRRPNTSFCFLDIRSPGLGDTAMYLCATSRDPGQATGELFFGEGSRLTVL.

This chain connects TRBV27 to TRBJ1-1; D may be TRBD1 (5 bases). This CDR3 comprises 16 residues. Germline-derived CDR1 and CDR2 are MNHEY and SMNVEV (reference sequence). The V end lost 6 bases, the J end lost 1 base, and 18 bases lay between the germline ends. The CDR3 bases are TGTGCCAGCAGATCCTCAAGACAGAGTAAGAACACTGAAGCTTTCTTT. Encoded protein: CASRSSRQSKNTEAFF.

The chain has TRBV28 and TRBJ1-2; D gene unclear. The germline CDR1 and CDR2 sequences are MDHEN and SYDVKM. V was shortened by 7 bases and J by 4 bases, with 16 bases between the two germline ends. The CDR3 totals 14 residues. The CDR3 coding sequence is TGTGCCAGCATCTTAAACCCCGGGAGCTATGGCTACACCTTC. This codes for CASILNPGSYGYTF.

The chain carries TRBV19 and TRBJ2-1, with 12 bases fitting TRBD2. This CDR3 has 17 amino acids. V lost 1 base and J lost 8; bases outside the gene matches: 9. Per the germline V gene, CDR1 is LNHDA and CDR2 is SQIVND (reference sequence). The CDR3 region has the DNA TGTGCCAGTAGTATAGGACTAGCGGGGGCCGGTTGGGATGAGCAGTTCTTC. Protein sequence: CASSIGLAGAGWDEQFF.

CDR3 sequence (DNA): TGTGCCAGCTCGAGGGTAAACTATGGCTACACCTTC. Translating it yields CASSRVNYGYTF. This chain connects TRBV6-5 to TRBJ1-2; D not certain. Germline loops: CDR1 MNHEY, CDR2 SVGAGI. The length of the CDR3 is 12 residues. V lost 8 bases, J lost 2 bases, and 9 bases lay in between.

CDR3 amino acids: CASSDGTAGGYTF. Here the CDR3 DNA reads TGTGCCAGCAGTGACGGGACAGCGGGTGGCTACACCTTC. This chain links TRBV6-1 with TRBJ1-2; 7 positions agree with TRBD1. The J segment lost 7 bases and the V segment lost 3 bases, leaving 5 bases of the junction unmatched. The CDR3 contains 13 residues. The germline CDR1 and CDR2 sequences are MNHNS and SASEGT.

The CDR3 DNA is TGCGCCAGCAGCCAAGATATAGGACAGGGGGCTGGGTCCTATAATTCACCCCTCCACTTT. This encodes CASSQDIGQGAGSYNSPLHF. The rearrangement uses TRBV4-1 and TRBJ1-6; 11 bases map to TRBD1. V was pared by 0 bases and J by 1 base, with 8 bases of the junction left unmatched. The CDR3 sequence is 20 residues long. CDR1 is MGHRA and CDR2 is YSYEKL in the germline V gene.

The rearrangement joins TRBV30 to TRBJ1-5; 10 bases match TRBD1. CDR3 length: 15 residues. Losses at the gene ends were 3 bases for V and 5 bases for J; bases not matched to a gene: 7. Per germline, CDR1 GTSNPN and CDR2 SVGIG (reference sequence). CDR3 DNA sequence: TGTGCCTGGAGAGAGACAGGGGGCAGAGATCAGCCCCAGCATTTT. This codes for CAWRETGGRDQPQHF.

The chain has TRBV29-1 and TRBJ2-7; the match to TRBD2 covers 9 bases. The germline V gene has CDR1 SQVTM and CDR2 ANQGSEA. After removal of 4 bases from V and 7 bases from J, the junction contained 11 bases not matched to a gene. CDR3 size: 14 residues. DNA for the CDR3: TGCAGCGTTGGGGGAAGCGGGAGGTATGAAGAGCAGTACTTC. Translating it yields CSVGGSGRYEEQYF.

The chain employs TRBV7-2 and TRBJ2-2; 12 nucleotides match TRBD2. The CDR3 runs to 18 residues. Germline-derived CDR1 and CDR2 are SGHTA and FQGNSA. After removal of 1 base from V and 5 bases from J, the junction contained 8 bases not matched to a gene. CDR3 sequence (DNA): TGTGCCAGCAGCTTAGGACTAGCGGGAGAAGAGGAAACCGGGGAGCTGTTTTTT. Protein sequence: CASSLGLAGEEETGELFF. The variable domain in full, completed from reference TRBV7-2 and TRBJ2-2, reads GAGVSQSPSNKVTEKGKDVELRCDPISGHTALYWYRQSLGQGLEFLIYFQGNSAPDKSGLPSDRFSAERTGGSVSTLTIQRTQQEDSAVYLCASSLGLAGEEETGELFFGEGSRLTVL.

The chain links TRBV13 to TRBJ2-2; possible D gene TRBD1, 5 bases. Germline V CDR1 and CDR2: PRHDT, FYEKMQ (reference sequence). CDR3 size: 17 residues. The germline V and J ends were trimmed by 4 bases and 7 bases, with 22 bases remaining between them. CDR3 DNA sequence: TGTGCCAGCAGCTCATCTTTCGGAGACCTCGACAGCGGGGAGCTGTTTTTT. Protein sequence: CASSSSFGDLDSGELFF.

The chain has TRBV6-2 or TRBV6-3 and TRBJ2-4; 7 bases are shared with TRBD2. The CDR3 extends over 16 amino acids. V lost 3 bases to trimming and J lost 0 bases; unmatched junction nucleotides: 5. Germline V CDR1 and CDR2: MNHEY, SVGEGT. For the CDR3, the DNA is TGTGCCAGCAGTTATAGTCCTAGCGGAGCCAAAAACATTCAGTACTTC. Translating gives CASSYSPSGAKNIQYF.